The text below deals with one T cell receptor (beta chain). Its antigen remains unidentified. The record originates from a study of radiotherapy plus CTLA-4 blockade in lung cancer. Overall study results and limits: The study found tumor-derived TCR clones expanded in blood after radiotherapy plus ipilimumab.

Using immunoSEQ multiplex PCR, the repertoire was profiled, and TCRdb retains in-frame clones only, with some absent. The profile covers approximately 100,000 clones, with about 83% appearing a single time and 2.4% taken by the ten largest. Trimming took 4 bases from V and 6 from J; bases not matched to a gene: 9. CDR1 and CDR2 from the germline V gene are SGHRS and YFSETQ. The CDR3 runs 14 residues. This clonotype originated in a human donor with non-small cell lung cancer that progressed on radiotherapy plus ipilimumab. Some clones in this sample may be carry-over from other donors' samples. V gene TRBV5-1 combines with J gene TRBJ1-2, with 7 positions matching TRBD1. The material was peripheral blood, obtained from a patient treated with radiotherapy plus ipilimumab. CDR3 sequence reads: CASSLYRGDDGYTF. The CDR3, as DNA: TGCGCCAGCAGCCTATACAGGGGAGACGATGGCTACACCTTC.